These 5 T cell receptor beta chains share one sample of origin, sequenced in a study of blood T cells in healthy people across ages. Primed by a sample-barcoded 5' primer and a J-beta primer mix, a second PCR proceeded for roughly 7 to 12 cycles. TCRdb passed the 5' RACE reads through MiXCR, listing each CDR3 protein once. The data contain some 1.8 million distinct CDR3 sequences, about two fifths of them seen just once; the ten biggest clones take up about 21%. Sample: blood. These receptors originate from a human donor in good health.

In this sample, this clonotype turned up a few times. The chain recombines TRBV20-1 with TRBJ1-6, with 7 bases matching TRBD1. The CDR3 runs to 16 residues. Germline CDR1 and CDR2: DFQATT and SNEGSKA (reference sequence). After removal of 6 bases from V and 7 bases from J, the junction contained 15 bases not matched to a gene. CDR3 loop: CSARRTGKTQNSPLHF. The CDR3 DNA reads TGCAGTGCCAGAAGGACAGGCAAAACCCAGAATTCACCCCTCCACTTT.

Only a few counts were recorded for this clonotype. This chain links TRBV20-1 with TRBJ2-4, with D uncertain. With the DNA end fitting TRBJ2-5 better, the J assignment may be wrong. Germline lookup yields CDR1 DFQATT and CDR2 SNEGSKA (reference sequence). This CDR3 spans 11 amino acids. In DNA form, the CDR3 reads TGCAGTGCTATGCTGCAAGAGACCCAGTACTTC. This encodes CSAMLQETQYF.

The CDR3 here is CSAGPGTNYYGYTF. In nucleotides, the CDR3 is TGCAGTGCTGGCCCCGGGACGAACTATTATGGCTACACCTTC. The chain combines TRBV20-1 with TRBJ1-2; maybe TRBD1 (5 bases). CDR3 length: 14 residues. CDR1 and CDR2 from the germline V gene are DFQATT and SNEGSKA (reference sequence). Trimming shortened V by 5 bases and J by 5 bases, and 18 bases separated the two germline ends.

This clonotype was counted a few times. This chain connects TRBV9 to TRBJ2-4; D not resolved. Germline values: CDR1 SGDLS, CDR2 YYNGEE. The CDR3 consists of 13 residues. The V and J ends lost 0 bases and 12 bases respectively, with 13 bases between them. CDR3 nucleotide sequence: TGTGCCAGCAGCGTAGGATCGAGCGCGGCTCAGTACTTC. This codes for CASSVGSSAAQYF.

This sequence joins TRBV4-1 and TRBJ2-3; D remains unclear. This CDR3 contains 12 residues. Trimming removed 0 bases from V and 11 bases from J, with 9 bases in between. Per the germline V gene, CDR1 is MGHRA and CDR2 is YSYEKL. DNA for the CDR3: TGCGCCAGCAGCCAAGATGCTAGAGAGCAGTATTTT. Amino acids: CASSQDAREQYF.